This is a list of T cell receptor beta chains from one sample in a study of early T cells in non-severe SARS-CoV-2 infection. TCRdb redid the calling of the 5' RACE reads with MiXCR, one entry per CDR3 protein. The table records tens of thousands of distinct CDR3 sequences, roughly 9.3% of them present only once. Source material: whole blood. The receptors here all came from an adult who was a healthcare worker with PCR-confirmed SARS-CoV-2 infection or an uninfected control (not recorded which). CDR3s include the opening cysteine and the closing phenylalanine or tryptophan. Each record gives: clone size, D gene, V gene, J gene, CDR3 DNA, CDR3 protein. A D gene is named only where the DNA matches it firmly. Size is omitted from some rows. Given values are once, few, many or a class for expanded clones.

clone_size: few; d_call: TRBD1; v_call: TRBV29-1; j_call: TRBJ2-1; cdr3_nt: TGCAGCACCGGGACAGGGGGCTACAATGAGCAGTTCTTC; cdr3_aa: CSTGTGGYNEQFF
clone_size: many; d_call: NA; v_call: TRBV10-1; j_call: TRBJ1-1; cdr3_nt: TGCGCCAGCAGTGAGTCACGACTTGGACAACACAACACTGAAGCTTTCTTT; cdr3_aa: CASSESRLGQHNTEAFF
clone_size: NA; d_call: NA; v_call: TRBV12-3/TRBV12-4; j_call: TRBJ2-7; cdr3_nt: TGTGCCAGCAGTTTGGGGGGGGCACTATCCTACGAGCAGTACTTC; cdr3_aa: CASSLGGALSYEQYF
clone_size: many; d_call: NA; v_call: TRBV10-3; j_call: TRBJ2-3; cdr3_nt: TGTGCCATCAGTGATTTTAGGGCGTCTAGCACAGATACGCAGTATTTT; cdr3_aa: CAISDFRASSTDTQYF
clone_size: medium-sized; d_call: NA; v_call: TRBV7-2; j_call: TRBJ2-3; cdr3_nt: TGTGCCACAAAGGGGACTGCTAGCACAGATACGCAGTATTTT; cdr3_aa: CATKGTASTDTQYF
clone_size: NA; d_call: NA; v_call: TRBV6-2/TRBV6-3; j_call: TRBJ1-4; cdr3_nt: TGTGCCAGCAGTTACGACGCAACTAATGAAAAACTGTTTTTT; cdr3_aa: CASSYDATNEKLFF
clone_size: NA; d_call: TRBD1; v_call: TRBV6-5; j_call: TRBJ2-7; cdr3_nt: TGTGCCAGCAGGAAAATACAGGGGGATGACGAGCAGTACTTC; cdr3_aa: CASRKIQGDDEQYF
clone_size: few; d_call: NA; v_call: TRBV6-2/TRBV6-3; j_call: TRBJ2-3; cdr3_nt: TGTGCCAGCGCCCTAGTCGGAGATACGCAGTATTTT; cdr3_aa: CASALVGDTQYF
clone_size: many; d_call: NA; v_call: TRBV12-3/TRBV12-4; j_call: TRBJ2-3; cdr3_nt: TGTGCCAGCAGTTTAGTCGGGCCGGGGACAGATACGCAGTATTTT; cdr3_aa: CASSLVGPGTDTQYF
clone_size: many; d_call: NA; v_call: TRBV29-1; j_call: TRBJ2-3; cdr3_nt: TGCAGCGTGTTCAGAACCGAGGCGCAGTATTTT; cdr3_aa: CSVFRTEAQYF
clone_size: many; d_call: NA; v_call: TRBV19; j_call: TRBJ2-4; cdr3_nt: TGTGCCAGCAACAGGGATGCGACCAAAAACATTCAGTACTTC; cdr3_aa: CASNRDATKNIQYF
clone_size: many; d_call: NA; v_call: TRBV14; j_call: TRBJ2-7; cdr3_nt: TGTGCCAGCAGCCAGCGGGGACACTACGAGCAGTACTTC; cdr3_aa: CASSQRGHYEQYF